Sequencing of this T cell receptor (beta chain) was carried out in a study of chemoradiotherapy in HPV16-positive cancers. Study as a whole: Functional T-cell assays on a couple of HPV16-positive patients' cells defined candidate HPV-specific clones and common TCR motifs. Overall study results and limits: Non-HPV-specific T cells did not expand in tumors during treatment, whereas candidate HPV-specific clones and E7-related motifs did.

Assay used: immunoSEQ multiplex PCR; TCRdb lists only in-frame clones, some missing. The data contain about 32,000 clones, 88% of them singletons. Points on this clone: Its cognate antigen is unknown.

The CDR3 length is 15 residues. Trimming took off 0 bases at V and 8 bases at J, with 14 bases between the two ends. Germline values: CDR1 SGHDN, CDR2 FVKESK. The chain combines TRBV14 with TRBJ2-1, with D tentatively TRBD2 (5 bases). The TCR sequence derives from a human donor with HPV-associated anogenital cancer. Sequenced material: blood, taken from a patient who underwent chemoradiotherapy. The CDR3 protein is CASSQDRSGLDEQFF. CDR3 in DNA: TGTGCCAGCAGCCAAGATAGGAGCGGCCTCGATGAGCAGTTCTTC.